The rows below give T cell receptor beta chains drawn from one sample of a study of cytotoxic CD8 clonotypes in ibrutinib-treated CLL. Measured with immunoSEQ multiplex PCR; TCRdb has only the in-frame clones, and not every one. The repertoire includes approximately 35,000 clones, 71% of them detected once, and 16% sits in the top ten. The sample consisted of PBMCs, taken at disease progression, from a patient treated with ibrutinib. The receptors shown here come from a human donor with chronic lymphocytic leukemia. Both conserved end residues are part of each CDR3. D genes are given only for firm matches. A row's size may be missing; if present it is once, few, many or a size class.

cdr3_aa: CASRGTGGWDSPLHF
cdr3_nt: TGTGCCAGCAGGGGGACAGGGGGCTGGGATTCACCCCTCCACTTT
cdr3_length: 15
d_call: TRBD1
j_call: TRBJ1-6
clone_size: NA
v_call: TRBV2

cdr3_aa: CASSRDSHNEKLFF
cdr3_nt: TGTGCCAGCAGCCGGGACAGCCATAATGAAAAACTGTTTTTT
cdr3_length: 14
d_call: TRBD1
j_call: TRBJ1-4
clone_size: NA
v_call: TRBV7-8

cdr3_aa: CASSFGLDSYNEQFF
cdr3_nt: TGTGCCAGCAGCTTTGGACTAGACTCCTACAATGAGCAGTTCTTC
cdr3_length: 15
d_call: TRBD2
j_call: TRBJ2-1
clone_size: NA
v_call: TRBV11-1

cdr3_aa: CASTSYSGNTIYF
cdr3_nt: TGTGCCAGCACCAGCTACTCTGGAAACACCATATATTTT
cdr3_length: 13
d_call: NA
j_call: TRBJ1-3
clone_size: many
v_call: TRBV6-1

cdr3_aa: CASTQGAAASQHF
cdr3_nt: TGTGCCAGCACCCAAGGGGCCGCGGCTAGCCAGCATTTT
cdr3_length: 13
d_call: NA
j_call: TRBJ1-5
clone_size: NA
v_call: TRBV2

cdr3_aa: CSVESGTGSTDTQYF
cdr3_nt: TGCAGCGTTGAGTCCGGGACAGGTAGCACAGATACGCAGTATTTT
cdr3_length: 15
d_call: TRBD1
j_call: TRBJ2-3
clone_size: NA
v_call: TRBV29-1

cdr3_aa: CASSLERGGNEQFF
cdr3_nt: TGTGCCAGCAGCCTAGAGCGGGGCGGGAATGAGCAGTTCTTC
cdr3_length: 14
d_call: TRBD2
j_call: TRBJ2-1
clone_size: NA
v_call: TRBV6-1

cdr3_aa: CASSSSTGQETQYF
cdr3_nt: TGTGCCAGCAGTTCCTCTACGGGTCAAGAGACCCAGTACTTC
cdr3_length: 14
d_call: NA
j_call: TRBJ2-5
clone_size: NA
v_call: TRBV6-6

cdr3_aa: CAGSTRTGGMNTEAFF
cdr3_nt: TGTGCCGGCAGCACAAGGACAGGGGGAATGAACACTGAAGCTTTCTTT
cdr3_length: 16
d_call: TRBD1
j_call: TRBJ1-1
clone_size: NA
v_call: TRBV2

cdr3_aa: CASSLVRQGANYGYTF
cdr3_nt: TGTGCCAGCAGCTTGGTGAGACAGGGGGCAAACTATGGCTACACCTTC
cdr3_length: 16
d_call: TRBD1
j_call: TRBJ1-2
clone_size: NA
v_call: TRBV5-4

cdr3_aa: CASSLKETQYF
cdr3_nt: TGTGCCAGCAGCTTAAAAGAGACCCAGTACTTC
cdr3_length: 11
d_call: NA
j_call: TRBJ2-5
clone_size: NA
v_call: TRBV6-1

cdr3_aa: CASSGVGQGGTEAFF
cdr3_nt: TGCGCCAGCAGCGGTGTGGGACAGGGAGGCACTGAAGCTTTCTTT
cdr3_length: 15
d_call: TRBD1
j_call: TRBJ1-1
clone_size: NA
v_call: TRBV5-1

cdr3_aa: CASSVQAGGSQETQYF
cdr3_nt: TGTGCCAGCAGCGTACAAGCGGGGGGATCCCAAGAGACCCAGTACTTC
cdr3_length: 16
d_call: TRBD2
j_call: TRBJ2-5
clone_size: NA
v_call: TRBV9

cdr3_aa: CASGQQGRVTEAFF
cdr3_nt: TGTGCTAGTGGTCAACAGGGGCGGGTCACTGAAGCTTTCTTT
cdr3_length: 14
d_call: TRBD1
j_call: TRBJ1-1
clone_size: NA
v_call: TRBV12-5

cdr3_aa: CASSSPGADEQYF
cdr3_nt: TGTGCCAGCAGTTCCCCCGGGGCAGACGAGCAGTACTTC
cdr3_length: 13
d_call: NA
j_call: TRBJ2-7
clone_size: NA
v_call: TRBV6-6

cdr3_aa: CASSPRLAESSYNEQFF
cdr3_nt: TGTGCCAGCAGCCCGAGACTAGCGGAGAGCTCCTACAATGAGCAGTTCTTC
cdr3_length: 17
d_call: TRBD2
j_call: TRBJ2-1
clone_size: NA
v_call: TRBV9

cdr3_aa: CASSIKRRTGNQPQHF
cdr3_nt: TGTGCCAGTAGTATAAAGCGGCGGACGGGAAATCAGCCCCAGCATTTT
cdr3_length: 16
d_call: NA
j_call: TRBJ1-5
clone_size: NA
v_call: TRBV19

cdr3_aa: CASSPKGGQSYEQYF
cdr3_nt: TGTGCCAGCAGTCCAAAAGGGGGACAGTCCTACGAGCAGTACTTC
cdr3_length: 15
d_call: TRBD1
j_call: TRBJ2-7
clone_size: NA
v_call: TRBV6-5

cdr3_aa: CASSPPSGAEETQYF
cdr3_nt: TGTGCCAGCTCACCCCCTAGCGGGGCCGAAGAGACCCAGTACTTC
cdr3_length: 15
d_call: TRBD2
j_call: TRBJ2-5
clone_size: NA
v_call: TRBV18

cdr3_aa: CASSPGLAGASWEQYF
cdr3_nt: TGCGCCAGCAGCCCAGGACTAGCGGGGGCCTCATGGGAGCAGTACTTC
cdr3_length: 16
d_call: TRBD2
j_call: TRBJ2-7
clone_size: NA
v_call: TRBV5-1

cdr3_aa: CASSLLAGTTYEQYF
cdr3_nt: TGTGCCAGCAGTTTACTAGCGGGGACCACCTACGAGCAGTACTTC
cdr3_length: 15
d_call: TRBD2
j_call: TRBJ2-7
clone_size: NA
v_call: TRBV27

cdr3_aa: CASSELAGGETQYF
cdr3_nt: TGTGCCAGCAGTGAATTGGCCGGGGGGGAGACCCAGTACTTC
cdr3_length: 14
d_call: TRBD2
j_call: TRBJ2-5
clone_size: few
v_call: TRBV6-5

cdr3_aa: CASSQGANSPLHF
cdr3_nt: TGTGCCAGCAGCCAAGGGGCGAATTCACCCCTCCACTTT
cdr3_length: 13
d_call: NA
j_call: TRBJ1-6
clone_size: few
v_call: TRBV13

cdr3_aa: CASSLTGANTVAFF
cdr3_nt: TGCGCCAGCAGCTTGACGGGAGCGAACACTGTGGCTTTCTTT
cdr3_length: 14
d_call: NA
j_call: TRBJ1-1
clone_size: NA
v_call: TRBV5-1

cdr3_aa: CASSLASGGTYEQYF
cdr3_nt: TGTGCCAGCAGCTTAGCCAGCGGGGGAACCTACGAGCAGTACTTC
cdr3_length: 15
d_call: TRBD2
j_call: TRBJ2-7
clone_size: once
v_call: TRBV11-2

cdr3_aa: CASSVAGNTEAFF
cdr3_nt: TGTGCCAGCAGCGTAGCGGGAAACACTGAAGCTTTCTTT
cdr3_length: 13
d_call: NA
j_call: TRBJ1-1
clone_size: NA
v_call: TRBV9

cdr3_aa: CASTALGQGAEYGYTF
cdr3_nt: TGTGCCAGTACCGCCCTCGGACAGGGGGCAGAATATGGCTACACCTTC
cdr3_length: 16
d_call: TRBD1
j_call: TRBJ1-2
clone_size: NA
v_call: TRBV19

cdr3_aa: CASSPLRGTQYF
cdr3_nt: TGTGCCAGCAGCCCCCTCCGGGGTACGCAGTATTTT
cdr3_length: 12
d_call: NA
j_call: TRBJ2-3
clone_size: few
v_call: TRBV9

cdr3_aa: CASSQTMNTEAFF
cdr3_nt: TGTGCCAGCAGCCAGACGATGAACACTGAAGCTTTCTTT
cdr3_length: 13
d_call: NA
j_call: TRBJ1-1
clone_size: NA
v_call: TRBV14

cdr3_aa: CASTRTQGYEQYF
cdr3_nt: TGTGCCAGCACTCGAACTCAGGGCTACGAGCAGTACTTC
cdr3_length: 13
d_call: NA
j_call: TRBJ2-7
clone_size: NA
v_call: TRBV11-1

cdr3_aa: CASSSRGSSQETQYF
cdr3_nt: TGTGCCAGCAGCTCCAGGGGGTCCAGCCAAGAGACCCAGTACTTC
cdr3_length: 15
d_call: TRBD1
j_call: TRBJ2-5
clone_size: NA
v_call: TRBV11-2

cdr3_aa: CASGNTGTGRSYEQYF
cdr3_nt: TGTGCCAGCGGAAACACCGGGACAGGGCGCTCCTACGAGCAGTACTTC
cdr3_length: 16
d_call: TRBD1
j_call: TRBJ2-7
clone_size: NA
v_call: TRBV25-1

cdr3_aa: CASSDSRGRFSEKLFF
cdr3_nt: TGTGCCAGCAGCGATTCTAGGGGACGGTTTAGTGAAAAACTGTTTTTT
cdr3_length: 16
d_call: NA
j_call: TRBJ1-4
clone_size: NA
v_call: TRBV5-6

cdr3_aa: CASSEVAGVADTQYF
cdr3_nt: TGCGCCAGCAGTGAAGTTGCGGGGGTTGCAGATACGCAGTATTTT
cdr3_length: 15
d_call: TRBD2
j_call: TRBJ2-3
clone_size: NA
v_call: TRBV10-1

cdr3_aa: CASSLGLSEISYNEQFF
cdr3_nt: TGTGCCAGCAGCTTGGGTCTGTCGGAGATCTCCTACAATGAGCAGTTCTTC
cdr3_length: 17
d_call: NA
j_call: TRBJ2-1
clone_size: many
v_call: TRBV5-6

cdr3_aa: CASSAGLGSYEQYF
cdr3_nt: TGTGCCAGCAGTGCGGGGTTAGGCTCCTACGAGCAGTACTTC
cdr3_length: 14
d_call: NA
j_call: TRBJ2-7
clone_size: NA
v_call: TRBV2

cdr3_aa: CASSLGGRNTEAFF
cdr3_nt: TGCGCCAGCAGCTTGGGGGGCAGGAACACTGAAGCTTTCTTT
cdr3_length: 14
d_call: NA
j_call: TRBJ1-1
clone_size: once
v_call: TRBV5-1

cdr3_aa: CASSSGLGYNEQFF
cdr3_nt: TGTGCCAGCAGCTCGGGACTAGGCTACAATGAGCAGTTCTTC
cdr3_length: 14
d_call: TRBD2
j_call: TRBJ2-1
clone_size: NA
v_call: TRBV7-6

cdr3_aa: CASSLLLSPTVLSYNEQFF
cdr3_nt: TGTGCCAGCAGCCTATTATTAAGCCCGACGGTCCTTTCCTACAATGAGCAGTTCTTC
cdr3_length: 19
d_call: NA
j_call: TRBJ2-1
clone_size: once
v_call: TRBV7-9

cdr3_aa: CASRPDRFNTGELFF
cdr3_nt: TGTGCCAGCAGACCGGACAGGTTTAACACCGGGGAGCTGTTTTTT
cdr3_length: 15
d_call: TRBD1
j_call: TRBJ2-2
clone_size: once
v_call: TRBV5-4

cdr3_aa: CASLAGDNNEQFF
cdr3_nt: TGCGCCAGCTTAGCGGGGGATAACAATGAGCAGTTCTTC
cdr3_length: 13
d_call: TRBD2
j_call: TRBJ2-1
clone_size: few
v_call: TRBV10-2

cdr3_aa: CASGHSGGAYNEQFF
cdr3_nt: TGTGCCAGCGGACATAGCGGGGGGGCATACAATGAGCAGTTCTTC
cdr3_length: 15
d_call: TRBD2
j_call: TRBJ2-1
clone_size: NA
v_call: TRBV6-4

cdr3_aa: CASSLEGEQYF
cdr3_nt: TGTGCCAGCAGCTTGGAGGGCGAGCAGTACTTC
cdr3_length: 11
d_call: NA
j_call: TRBJ2-7
clone_size: NA
v_call: TRBV5-6

cdr3_aa: CASSHHGSLVGEQYF
cdr3_nt: TGTGCCAGCAGCCACCACGGGTCCCTGGTCGGCGAGCAGTACTTC
cdr3_length: 15
d_call: NA
j_call: TRBJ2-7
clone_size: NA
v_call: TRBV27

cdr3_aa: CASSAGTGHTGELFF
cdr3_nt: TGCGCCAGCAGCGCCGGGACAGGGCACACCGGGGAGCTGTTTTTT
cdr3_length: 15
d_call: TRBD1
j_call: TRBJ2-2
clone_size: few
v_call: TRBV5-1

cdr3_aa: CASSPNPTGDEKLFF
cdr3_nt: TGTGCCAGCAGCCCCAACCCCACAGGGGATGAAAAACTGTTTTTT
cdr3_length: 15
d_call: TRBD1
j_call: TRBJ1-4
clone_size: NA
v_call: TRBV5-4

cdr3_aa: CASSIRLAGEYNEQFF
cdr3_nt: TGTGCCAGTAGTATCCGCCTAGCGGGGGAATACAATGAGCAGTTCTTC
cdr3_length: 16
d_call: TRBD2
j_call: TRBJ2-1
clone_size: few
v_call: TRBV19

cdr3_aa: CASSFGGGRGSRDTGELFF
cdr3_nt: TGCGCCAGCAGCTTCGGAGGTGGTAGGGGGAGTCGGGACACCGGGGAGCTGTTTTTT
cdr3_length: 19
d_call: NA
j_call: TRBJ2-2
clone_size: NA
v_call: TRBV5-1

cdr3_aa: CVRSLRMGTALGGYTF
cdr3_nt: TGTGTCAGAAGCCTCCGTATGGGGACAGCACTCGGCGGCTACACCTTC
cdr3_length: 16
d_call: NA
j_call: TRBJ1-2
clone_size: NA
v_call: TRBV7-5

cdr3_aa: CASSLVLRGARSSEQFF
cdr3_nt: TGTGCCAGCAGCTTAGTTCTGCGGGGGGCCCGGAGTAGTGAGCAGTTCTTC
cdr3_length: 17
d_call: TRBD2
j_call: TRBJ2-1
clone_size: NA
v_call: TRBV11-2

cdr3_aa: CASSWGQGGSQPQHF
cdr3_nt: TGTGCCAGCTCATGGGGACAGGGTGGCAGTCAGCCCCAGCATTTT
cdr3_length: 15
d_call: TRBD1
j_call: TRBJ1-5
clone_size: NA
v_call: TRBV18

cdr3_aa: CASSYRQGQGYTEAFF
cdr3_nt: TGTGCCAGCAGTTACCGCCAGGGACAGGGGTACACTGAAGCTTTCTTT
cdr3_length: 16
d_call: TRBD1
j_call: TRBJ1-1
clone_size: few
v_call: TRBV6-5

cdr3_aa: CASILPGRANSYEQYF
cdr3_nt: TGTGCCAGCATTCTCCCTGGGCGGGCGAACTCCTACGAGCAGTACTTC
cdr3_length: 16
d_call: NA
j_call: TRBJ2-7
clone_size: NA
v_call: TRBV2

cdr3_aa: CASSADGPRNTEAFF
cdr3_nt: TGTGCCAGCAGCGCGGATGGGCCACGGAACACTGAAGCTTTCTTT
cdr3_length: 15
d_call: NA
j_call: TRBJ1-1
clone_size: NA
v_call: TRBV7-8